The 13 T cell receptor beta chains given below trace back to one sample, sequenced in a study of OX40 agonist ivuxolimab in advanced cancers. TCRdb's table, derived via immunoSEQ multiplex PCR, lists solely in-frame clones and lacks some. The table records about 50,000 clones, 70% to 90% of them present only once. The sequencing here drew on CD4+ or CD8+ T cells sorted from blood, taken in a trial of the OX40 agonist ivuxolimab. The receptors shown here come from an adult with an advanced solid tumor such as melanoma, head and neck, liver or kidney cancer.

This chain's CDR3 is CASSDRTGDEAFF. The DNA of the CDR3 is TGTGCCAGTAGTGACCGCACAGGGGATGAAGCTTTCTTT. This chain uses TRBV19 with TRBJ1-1; 7 bases align to TRBD1. The CDR3 is made up of 13 amino acids. After removal of 5 bases from V and 7 bases from J, the junction contained 7 bases not matched to a gene. Germline V gene sequence: CDR1 LNHDA, CDR2 SQIVND (reference sequence).

The J gene is TRBJ1-5, the V gene TRBV7-2; tentative D call: TRBD1 (5 bases). CDR3 length equals 13 residues. V lost 1 base and J lost 6, with 7 bases in between. Per the germline V gene, CDR1 is SGHTA and CDR2 is FQGNSA. The CDR3 sequence: CASSLGGGQPQHF. As DNA, the CDR3 is TGTGCCAGCAGCTTAGGGGGGGGTCAGCCCCAGCATTTT.

The V gene is TRBV5-1, the J gene TRBJ1-6; perhaps TRBD1 as D (5 bases). V was shortened by 4 bases and J by 8 bases, with 16 bases between the two germline ends. The germline V gene encodes CDR1 SGHRS and CDR2 YFSETQ. The CDR3 contains 15 residues. The CDR3 DNA follows: TGCGCCAGCAGCGACCCCAGGGATGGTGATTCACCCCTCCACTTT. Translating gives CASSDPRDGDSPLHF.

The gene calls are TRBV6-5 and TRBJ2-5, with D unresolved. From germline, CDR1 is MNHEY and CDR2 SVGAGI. The V and J ends lost 2 bases and 3 bases respectively, with 7 bases between them. The CDR3 loop spans 13 amino acids. This CDR3 is CASSYDREETQYF. The CDR3 DNA reads TGTGCCAGCAGTTACGATCGGGAAGAGACCCAGTACTTC.

The V gene is TRBV14, the J gene TRBJ2-2; D not resolved. The V gene lost 1 base and the J gene lost 5 bases, with 5 bases spanning the gap. There are 13 residues in the CDR3. Germline V gene sequence: CDR1 SGHDN, CDR2 FVKESK. The CDR3 sequence: CASSQGGTGELFF. CDR3 bases: TGTGCCAGCAGCCAAGGGGGAACCGGGGAGCTGTTTTTT.

The rearrangement joins TRBV4-1 to TRBJ1-1; 12 bases match TRBD1. J was trimmed by 5 bases and V by 4 bases; bases with no gene match: 8. Germline V gene lookup returns CDR1 MGHRA and CDR2 YSYEKL. This CDR3 has 16 amino acids. The CDR3 nucleotides are TGCGCCAGCAGCCCGATCCCGGGACAGGGGGCAACTGAAGCTTTCTTT. It is translated as CASSPIPGQGATEAFF.

The CDR3 reads CASSLARGGWNNSPLHF. The CDR3 DNA reads as TGTGCCAGCAGCTTGGCTAGAGGAGGGTGGAATAATTCACCCCTCCACTTT. V and J are TRBV5-5 and TRBJ1-6; D is unresolved. Germline values: CDR1 SGHKS, CDR2 YYEKEE (reference sequence). This CDR3 comprises 17 residues. With 0 bases removed from V and 5 bases from J, the gap between germline ends came to 15 bases. The full variable domain, with the rest looked up from reference TRBV5-5 and TRBJ1-6, is DAGVTQSPTHLIKTRGQQVTLRCSPISGHKSVSWYQQVLGQGPQFIFQYYEKEERGRGNFPDRFSARQFPNYSSELNVNALLLGDSALYLCASSLARGGWNNSPLHFGNGTRLTVT.

The chain carries TRBV5-5 and TRBJ1-5; D is unclear. The CDR3 runs 15 residues. V was cut by 4 bases and J by 7 bases, with 18 bases left in between. From germline, CDR1 is SGHKS and CDR2 YYEKEE (reference sequence). CDR3 sequence reads: CASSLSRVGSQPQHF. DNA of the CDR3: TGTGCCAGCAGCCTGTCTAGAGTGGGATCCCAGCCCCAGCATTTT.

This rearrangement joins TRBV7-9 to TRBJ2-7; 7 bases are shared with TRBD2. The CDR3 is 15 residues long. With V trimmed by 1 base and J by 2 bases, 5 bases remained unmatched. The V gene's germline CDR1 is SEHNR and CDR2 FQNEAQ (reference sequence). The chain's CDR3 is CASSLVGTTTYEQYF. CDR3 nucleotides: TGTGCCAGCAGCTTAGTGGGGACTACTACCTACGAGCAGTACTTC.

The chain couples TRBV6-1 to TRBJ1-5; TRBD1 is a possible D gene (5 bases). CDR1 is MNHNS and CDR2 is SASEGT in the germline V gene. The CDR3 runs 17 residues. V dropped 4 bases and J dropped 3 bases, with 19 bases sitting between them. DNA of the CDR3: TGTGCCAGCAGTGCGCCAACCTCAGACAGTCCCAATCAGCCCCAGCATTTT. Translation gives CASSAPTSDSPNQPQHF.

The chain recombines TRBV2 with TRBJ1-6, with 7 positions matching TRBD1. Germline V gene lookup returns CDR1 SNHLY and CDR2 FYNNEI. The CDR3 loop spans 15 amino acids. V was clipped by 6 bases and J by 7 bases; unmatched bases: 9. CDR3 nucleotides: TGTGCCAGCAGAAACCGGGACAGCAGGAATTCACCCCTCCACTTT. Its protein is CASRNRDSRNSPLHF.

The chain employs TRBV6-5 and TRBJ1-2; 9 nucleotides agree with TRBD1. The ends lost 0 bases at V and 8 bases at J; junction bases unmatched: 4. This CDR3 is 14 amino acids long. CDR1 and CDR2 from the germline V gene are MNHEY and SVGAGI. CDR3 sequence (DNA): TGTGCCAGCAGTTACTCAGGGACAGGGACCGGCTACACCTTC. Its protein product is CASSYSGTGTGYTF.

This chain links TRBV7-9 with TRBJ1-1; 10 bases align to TRBD1. CDR1 is SEHNR, CDR2 FQNEAQ, per germline (reference sequence). The CDR3 is 15 residues long. Trimming at V came to 5 bases and at J to 3 bases, leaving 6 bases not matched to a gene. The CDR3 nucleotides read TGTGCCAGCAGCCCTCGACAGGGGGCCCACACTGAAGCTTTCTTT. Translation: CASSPRQGAHTEAFF.